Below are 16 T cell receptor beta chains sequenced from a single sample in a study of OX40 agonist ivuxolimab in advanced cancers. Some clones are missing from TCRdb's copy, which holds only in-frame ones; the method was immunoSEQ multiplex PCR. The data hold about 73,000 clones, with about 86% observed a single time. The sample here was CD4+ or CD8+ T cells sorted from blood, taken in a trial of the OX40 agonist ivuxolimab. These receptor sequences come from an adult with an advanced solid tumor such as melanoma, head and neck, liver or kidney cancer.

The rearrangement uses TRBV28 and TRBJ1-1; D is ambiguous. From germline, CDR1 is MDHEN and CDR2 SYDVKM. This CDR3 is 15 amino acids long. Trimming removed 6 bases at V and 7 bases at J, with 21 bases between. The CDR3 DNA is TGTGCCAGCAGGTATCCACAGTGGGGAAGGTATGAAGCTTTCTTT. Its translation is CASRYPQWGRYEAFF.

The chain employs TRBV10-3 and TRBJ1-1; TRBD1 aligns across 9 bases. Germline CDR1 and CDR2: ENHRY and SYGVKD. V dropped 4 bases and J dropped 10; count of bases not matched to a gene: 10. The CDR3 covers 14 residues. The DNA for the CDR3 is TGTGCCATCAGTGTTTCTCCCACAGGGGGCTCAGCTTTCTTT. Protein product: CAISVSPTGGSAFF.

This CDR3 is CASSLYARTLNNEQFF. CDR3 coding DNA: TGTGCCAGCAGCTTATATGCCCGGACATTGAACAATGAGCAGTTCTTC. V usage is TRBV5-6 and J usage is TRBJ2-1, with D tentatively TRBD1 (5 bases). In germline, CDR1 is SGHDT, CDR2 YYEEEE. CDR3 length: 16 residues. The V end lost 2 bases, the J end lost 5 bases, and 17 bases lay between the germline ends.

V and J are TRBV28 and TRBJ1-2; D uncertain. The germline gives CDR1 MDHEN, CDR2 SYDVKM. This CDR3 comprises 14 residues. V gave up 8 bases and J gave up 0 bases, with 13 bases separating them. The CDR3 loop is CASDPVRANYGYTF. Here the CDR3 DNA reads TGTGCCAGCGATCCAGTTAGAGCTAACTATGGCTACACCTTC.

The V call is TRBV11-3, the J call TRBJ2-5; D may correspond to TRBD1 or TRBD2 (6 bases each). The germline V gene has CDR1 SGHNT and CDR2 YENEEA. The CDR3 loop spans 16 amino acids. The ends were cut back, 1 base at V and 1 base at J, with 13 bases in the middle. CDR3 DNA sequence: TGTGCCAGCAGCTTAGCCACACAGGGAGGCCAAGAGACCCAGTACTTC. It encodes CASSLATQGGQETQYF.

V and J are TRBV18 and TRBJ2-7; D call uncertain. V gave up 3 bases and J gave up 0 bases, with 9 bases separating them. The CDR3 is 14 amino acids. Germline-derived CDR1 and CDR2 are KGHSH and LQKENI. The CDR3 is CASSPQPSSYEQYF. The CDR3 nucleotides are TGTGCCAGCTCACCGCAGCCGAGCTCCTACGAGCAGTACTTC.

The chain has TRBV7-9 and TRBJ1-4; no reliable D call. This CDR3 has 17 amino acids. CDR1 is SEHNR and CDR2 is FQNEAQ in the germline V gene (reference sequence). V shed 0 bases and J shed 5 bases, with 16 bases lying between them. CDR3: CASSLARTVKGNEKLFF. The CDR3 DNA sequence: TGTGCCAGCAGCTTAGCCCGGACGGTTAAGGGAAATGAAAAACTGTTTTTT. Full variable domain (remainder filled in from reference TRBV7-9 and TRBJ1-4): DTGVSQNPRHKITKRGQNVTFRCDPISEHNRLYWYRQTLGQGPEFLTYFQNEAQLEKSRLLSDRFSAERPKGSFSTLEIQRTEQGDSAMYLCASSLARTVKGNEKLFFGSGTQLSVL.

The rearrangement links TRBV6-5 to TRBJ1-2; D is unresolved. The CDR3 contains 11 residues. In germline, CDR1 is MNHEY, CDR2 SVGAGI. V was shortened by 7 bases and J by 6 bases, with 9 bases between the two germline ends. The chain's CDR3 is CASKDADGYTF. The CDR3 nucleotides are TGTGCCAGCAAGGACGCGGATGGCTACACCTTC.

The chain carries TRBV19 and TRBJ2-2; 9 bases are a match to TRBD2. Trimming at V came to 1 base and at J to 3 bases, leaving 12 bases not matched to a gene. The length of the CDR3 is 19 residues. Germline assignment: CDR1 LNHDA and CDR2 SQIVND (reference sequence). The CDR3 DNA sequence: TGTGCCAGTAGTATAGTAGGCCTAGCGGGAAGGCCGTACACCGGGGAGCTGTTTTTT. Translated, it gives CASSIVGLAGRPYTGELFF. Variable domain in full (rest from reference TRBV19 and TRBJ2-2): DGGITQSPKYLFRKEGQNVTLSCEQNLNHDAMYWYRQDPGQGLRLIYYSQIVNDFQKGDIAEGYSVSREKKESFPLTVTSAQKNPTAFYLCASSIVGLAGRPYTGELFFGEGSRLTVL.

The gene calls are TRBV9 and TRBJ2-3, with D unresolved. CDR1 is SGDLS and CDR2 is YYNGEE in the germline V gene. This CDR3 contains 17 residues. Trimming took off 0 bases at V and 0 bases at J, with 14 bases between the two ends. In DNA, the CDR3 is TGTGCCAGCAGCGTAGGAGGCTGGCCCTCTAGCACAGATACGCAGTATTTT. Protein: CASSVGGWPSSTDTQYF.

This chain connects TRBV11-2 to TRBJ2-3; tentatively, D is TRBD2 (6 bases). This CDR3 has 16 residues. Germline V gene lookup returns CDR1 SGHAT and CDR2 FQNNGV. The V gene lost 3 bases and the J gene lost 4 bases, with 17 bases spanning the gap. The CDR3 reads CASSFRREPRADTQYF. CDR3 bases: TGTGCCAGCAGCTTTAGGAGGGAACCCCGGGCAGATACGCAGTATTTT.

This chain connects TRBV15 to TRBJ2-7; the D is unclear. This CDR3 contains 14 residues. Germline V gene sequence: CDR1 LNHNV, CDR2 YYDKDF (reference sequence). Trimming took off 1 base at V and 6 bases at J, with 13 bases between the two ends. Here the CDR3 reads CATSRATSSSEQYF. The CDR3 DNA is TGTGCCACCAGCAGAGCGACAAGTTCGTCCGAGCAGTACTTC.

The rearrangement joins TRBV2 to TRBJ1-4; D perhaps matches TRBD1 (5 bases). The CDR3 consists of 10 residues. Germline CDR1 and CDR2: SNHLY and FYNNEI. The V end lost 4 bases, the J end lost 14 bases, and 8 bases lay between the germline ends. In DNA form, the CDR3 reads TGTGCCAGCAGTGCGGACATTCTGTTTTTT. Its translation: CASSADILFF.

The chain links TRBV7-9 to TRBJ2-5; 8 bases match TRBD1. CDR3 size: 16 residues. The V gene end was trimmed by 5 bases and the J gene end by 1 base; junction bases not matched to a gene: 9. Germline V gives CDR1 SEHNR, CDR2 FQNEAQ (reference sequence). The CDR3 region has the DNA TGTGCCAGCAGCCCCCGACAGGGGAAACTCCAAGAGACCCAGTACTTC. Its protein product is CASSPRQGKLQETQYF. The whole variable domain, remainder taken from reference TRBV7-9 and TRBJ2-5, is DTGVSQNPRHKITKRGQNVTFRCDPISEHNRLYWYRQTLGQGPEFLTYFQNEAQLEKSRLLSDRFSAERPKGSFSTLEIQRTEQGDSAMYLCASSPRQGKLQETQYFGPGTRLLVL.

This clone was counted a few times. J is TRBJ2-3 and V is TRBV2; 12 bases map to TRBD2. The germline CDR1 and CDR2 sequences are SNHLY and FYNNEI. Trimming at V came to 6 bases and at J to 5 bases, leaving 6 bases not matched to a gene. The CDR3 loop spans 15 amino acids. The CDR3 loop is CASRGLAGGEDTQYF. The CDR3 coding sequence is TGTGCCAGCAGGGGGCTAGCGGGAGGGGAAGATACGCAGTATTTT.

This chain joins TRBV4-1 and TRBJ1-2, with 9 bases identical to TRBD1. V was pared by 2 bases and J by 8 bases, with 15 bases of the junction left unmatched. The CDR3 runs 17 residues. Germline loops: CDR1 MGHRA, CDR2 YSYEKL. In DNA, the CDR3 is TGCGCCAGCAGCCAACAGGGACAGGGATTAGGTTGGGGCGGCTACACCTTC. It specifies CASSQQGQGLGWGGYTF.